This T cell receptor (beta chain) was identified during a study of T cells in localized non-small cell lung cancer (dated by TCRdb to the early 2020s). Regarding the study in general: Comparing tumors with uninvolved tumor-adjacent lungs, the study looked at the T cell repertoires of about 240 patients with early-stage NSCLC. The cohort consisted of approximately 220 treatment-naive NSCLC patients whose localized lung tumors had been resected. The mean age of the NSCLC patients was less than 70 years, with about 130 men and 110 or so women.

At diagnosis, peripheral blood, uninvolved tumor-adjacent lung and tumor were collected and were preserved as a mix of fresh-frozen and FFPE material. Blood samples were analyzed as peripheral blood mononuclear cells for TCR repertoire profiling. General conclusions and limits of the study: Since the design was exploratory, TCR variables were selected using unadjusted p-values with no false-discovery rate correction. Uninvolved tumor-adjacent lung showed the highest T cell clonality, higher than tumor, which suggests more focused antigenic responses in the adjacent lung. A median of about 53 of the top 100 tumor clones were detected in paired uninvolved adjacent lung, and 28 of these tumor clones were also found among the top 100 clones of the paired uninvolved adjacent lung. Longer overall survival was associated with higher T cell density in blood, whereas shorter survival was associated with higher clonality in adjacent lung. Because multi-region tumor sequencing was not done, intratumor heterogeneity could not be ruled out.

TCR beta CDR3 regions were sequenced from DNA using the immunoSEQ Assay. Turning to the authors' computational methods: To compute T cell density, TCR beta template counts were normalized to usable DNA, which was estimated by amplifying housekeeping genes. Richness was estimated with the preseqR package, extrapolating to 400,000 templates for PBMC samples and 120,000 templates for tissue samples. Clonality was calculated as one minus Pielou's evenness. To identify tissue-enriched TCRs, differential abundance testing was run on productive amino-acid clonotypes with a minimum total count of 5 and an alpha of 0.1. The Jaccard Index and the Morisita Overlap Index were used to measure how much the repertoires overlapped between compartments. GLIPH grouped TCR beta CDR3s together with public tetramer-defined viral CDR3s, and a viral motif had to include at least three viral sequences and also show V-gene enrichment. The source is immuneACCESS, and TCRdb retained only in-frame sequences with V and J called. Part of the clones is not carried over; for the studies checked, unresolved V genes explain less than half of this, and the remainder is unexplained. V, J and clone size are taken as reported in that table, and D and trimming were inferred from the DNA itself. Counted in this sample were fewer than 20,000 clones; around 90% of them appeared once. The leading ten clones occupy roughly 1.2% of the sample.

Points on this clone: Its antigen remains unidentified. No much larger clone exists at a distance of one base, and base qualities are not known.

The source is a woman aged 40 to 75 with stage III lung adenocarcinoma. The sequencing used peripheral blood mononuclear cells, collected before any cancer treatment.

The nucleotides read TGTGCCAGCAGCGTTAGGACTAGCGGGGGGATTAGCACAGATACGCAGTATTTT. The resulting protein is CASSVRTSGGISTDTQYF. The sequence links TRBV7-3 to TRBJ2-3, with 14 bases matching TRBD2. The CDR3 covers 18 residues, taking in both the cysteine and the phenylalanine. Only the CDR3 portion is preserved as DNA: 54 bases, with reading frame beginning at the first base. Here V drops 5 bases and J drops 0 bases, and the junction holds 7 bases not matched to any gene. According to the germline V gene, CDR1 reads SGHTA and CDR2 reads FQGTGA.